The 6 T cell receptor beta chains below come from one sample, sequenced in a study of Ad26.COV2.S vaccination and SARS-CoV-2 variants. Treatment described: around 19 received Ad26.COV2.S at low or high dose, single or two shots; roughly five received placebo; per-sample allocation not given. Collection of samples fell on day 63 after the first vaccine or placebo injection. Generated by immunoSEQ multiplex PCR, the TCRdb table keeps only in-frame clones and is missing some. The table has 440,000 or so clones, nearly 90% seen once. This material consisted of peripheral blood, taken in a trial of Ad26.COV2.S vaccine versus placebo. Source of these receptors: a person between 18 and 65 years old who received the Ad26.COV2.S COVID-19 vaccine or a placebo.

The chain combines TRBV27 with TRBJ1-1; D might be TRBD1 (6 bases). Deletions cut 3 bases from V and 1 base from J, with 12 bases between. Germline-derived CDR1 and CDR2 are MNHEY and SMNVEV (reference sequence). The CDR3 has 15 residues. CDR3 loop: CASSFWGDTNTEAFF. CDR3 sequence (DNA): TGTGCCAGCAGTTTCTGGGGGGACACGAACACTGAAGCTTTCTTT.

The chain employs TRBV6-5 and TRBJ2-7; 8 nucleotides match TRBD1. Germline CDR1 and CDR2: MNHEY and SVGAGI. CDR3 length: 13 amino acids. The V segment lost 8 bases and the J segment 4 bases; nucleotides outside the gene matches: 7. CDR3 in amino acids: CASGDRKNYEQYF. CDR3 bases: TGTGCCAGCGGGGACAGGAAGAATTACGAGCAGTACTTC.

V usage is TRBV2 and J usage is TRBJ1-5, with a tentative D call TRBD1 (6 bases). Germline CDR1 SNHLY, CDR2 FYNNEI. The CDR3 is 14 amino acids. The V end was cut by 3 bases, the J end by 5 bases, with 11 bases between. The CDR3 loop is CASSDLGGHQPQHF. CDR3 coding DNA: TGTGCCAGCAGTGATCTTGGGGGCCATCAGCCCCAGCATTTT.

The chain joins TRBV7-9 to TRBJ2-3; 11 positions agree with TRBD2. V shed 6 bases, J shed 0 bases, and the junction held 5 bases outside the gene matches. This CDR3 contains 16 residues. Looked up from germline, CDR1 is SEHNR and CDR2 is FQNEAQ (reference sequence). The CDR3 DNA reads TGTGCCAGCAGTTCACTAGCGGGAGCTAGCACAGATACGCAGTATTTT. Translation gives CASSSLAGASTDTQYF.

The chain carries TRBV7-8 and TRBJ1-2; 9 nucleotides align to TRBD1. The J segment lost 3 bases and the V segment lost 1 base, leaving 6 bases of the junction unmatched. The CDR3 totals 16 residues. Germline CDR1 is SGHVS and CDR2 is FQNEAQ. CDR3 region: CASSLGGWTGDYGYTF. For the CDR3, the DNA is TGTGCCAGCAGCTTAGGAGGCTGGACAGGGGACTATGGCTACACCTTC. The full variable domain, rest sourced from reference TRBV7-8 and TRBJ1-2, is GAGVSQSPRYKVAKRGQDVALRCDPISGHVSLFWYQQALGQGPEFLTYFQNEAQLDKSGLPSDRFFAERPEGSVSTLKIQRTQQEDSAVYLCASSLGGWTGDYGYTFGSGTRLTVV.

The chain couples TRBV5-4 to TRBJ2-1; TRBD2 aligns across 9 bases. The CDR3 is 16 amino acids. Trimming took 1 base from V and 3 from J; bases not matched to a gene: 5. Germline V gene data show CDR1 as SGHNT and CDR2 as YYREEE (reference sequence). CDR3 sequence: CASSLRPSGNYNEQFF. The CDR3 DNA reads TGTGCCAGCAGCTTGAGGCCTAGCGGGAACTACAATGAGCAGTTCTTC.